This TCR beta chain is drawn from a study of CD8 T cells in ankylosing spondylitis. Notes on the study in general: Certain motif variants had earlier been reported in reactive arthritis synovial fluid and blood. Enrichment of disease-linked clones was reportedly significant in matched ankylosing spondylitis synovial fluid. Ankylosing spondylitis blood appeared to carry a characteristic TCR beta motif of under ten highly homologous variants.

Unmatched junction bases numbered 5, after V lost 5 bases and J lost 8 bases. The CDR3 extends over 13 amino acids. Quantitative 5'-RACE with molecular barcodes produced the TCR beta libraries. Each CDR3 protein gets one entry after TCRdb re-called the 5' RACE reads with MiXCR. The repertoire consists of 250,000 to 400,000 distinct CDR3 sequences, with approximately 10% occurring once and the leading ten covering roughly 9%. A remark on this clonotype: What it binds is unknown.

The chain uses TRBV12-3 or TRBV12-4 and TRBJ1-4, with 7 bases identical to TRBD1. Source material: blood, either unsorted or a sorted T cell fraction (not recorded which). This TCR derives from a female donor with ankylosing spondylitis or in good health (not recorded which). This chain's CDR3 is CASSRQGNEKLFF. The CDR3 nucleotides read TGTGCCAGCAGTCGACAGGGAAACGAAAAACTGTTTTTT.